This T cell receptor beta chain appears in the sequencing data of a study of blood T cell repertoires in COVID-19. Produced via immunoSEQ multiplex PCR; TCRdb's table is partial and in-frame only. The sample consists of about 180,000 clones, 83% of them appearing once. The CDR3 consists of 15 residues. The V gene lost 4 bases and the J gene lost 5 bases, with 17 bases spanning the gap. Germline V lookup: CDR1 MGHDK, CDR2 SYGVNS. The specimen was peripheral blood. This chain uses TRBV25-1 with TRBJ1-1, with TRBD1 as a possible D gene (5 bases). The TCR comes from a woman in her 70s with COVID-19, enrolled during active disease. CDR3 DNA sequence: TGTGCCAGCAGTGCACGGGGGTTCTCGCGGACTGAAGCTTTCTTT. Its translation: CASSARGFSRTEAFF.